A selection of T cell receptor beta chains follows, all from one sample in a study of Ad26.COV2.S vaccination and SARS-CoV-2 variants. Libraries were prepared by immunoSEQ multiplex PCR; TCRdb keeps only in-frame clonotypes and omits some of them. The data show around 370,000 clones, 70% to 90% seen once. The sample was peripheral blood, taken in a trial of Ad26.COV2.S vaccine versus placebo. These TCRs come from a person between 18 and 65 years old who received the Ad26.COV2.S COVID-19 vaccine or a placebo. Each CDR3 is given with its conserved first and last residue. Each record gives: D gene, clone size, J gene, V gene, CDR3 protein, CDR3 DNA. D genes are given only for firm matches. Expanded clones get a size class; other rows say once, few or many, or leave the size out.

>.|.|TRBJ1-2|TRBV5-4
CASSLDGHSNYGYTF
TGTGCCAGCAGCTTGGACGGACATTCTAACTATGGCTACACCTTC
>TRBD2|.|TRBJ2-7|TRBV10-2
CASSEFSGGAYEQYF
TGCGCCAGCAGCGAATTTAGCGGGGGGGCGTACGAGCAGTACTTC
>.|.|TRBJ2-7|TRBV27
CASSLRGSGEQYF
TGTGCCAGCAGTTTACGTGGGAGCGGAGAGCAGTACTTC
>.|once|TRBJ2-5|TRBV30
CAWRPREETQYF
TGTGCCTGGAGGCCCAGAGAAGAGACCCAGTACTTC
>.|.|TRBJ1-1|TRBV27
CASYREMNTEAFF
TGTGCCAGCTACAGGGAGATGAACACTGAAGCTTTCTTT
>.|.|TRBJ2-2|TRBV14
CASSQIETSFYTGELFF
TGTGCCAGCAGCCAAATAGAAACTAGCTTTTACACCGGGGAGCTGTTTTTT
>.|.|TRBJ2-1|TRBV10-3
CAIRVTGAISYNEQFF
TGTGCCATCAGGGTCACGGGGGCGATCTCCTACAATGAGCAGTTCTTC
>TRBD1|.|TRBJ2-7|TRBV30
CASSGTGGWEQYF
TGTGCCTCCTCCGGGACAGGGGGATGGGAGCAGTACTTC
>.|few|TRBJ2-2|TRBV29-1
CSVGKGTNTGELFF
TGCAGCGTTGGTAAGGGAACGAACACCGGGGAGCTGTTTTTT
>.|few|TRBJ1-3|TRBV30
CAWKRRQADGNTIYF
TGTGCCTGGAAGCGCAGACAAGCCGATGGAAACACCATATATTTT
>.|.|TRBJ2-3|TRBV2
CASSVEGTDTQYF
TGTGCCAGCAGTGTAGAGGGCACAGATACGCAGTATTTT
>TRBD2|.|TRBJ2-1|TRBV6-2/TRBV6-3
CASSSLAGDYNEQFF
TGTGCCAGCAGTTCACTAGCGGGAGATTATAATGAGCAGTTCTTC
>.|once|TRBJ2-2|TRBV9
CASSVRGIGNTGELFF
TGTGCCAGCAGCGTGAGGGGGATCGGGAACACCGGGGAGCTGTTTTTT
>.|.|TRBJ2-2|TRBV21-1
CASSSRAGHTGELFF
TGTGCCAGCAGCTCGCGGGCCGGCCATACCGGGGAGCTGTTTTTT
>.|.|TRBJ1-4|TRBV30
CAWSAQSARLFF
TGTGCCTGGAGTGCACAGTCAGCGCGACTGTTTTTT
>TRBD1|.|TRBJ2-6|TRBV5-6
CASSLEGTGAF
TGTGCCAGCAGCTTGGAGGGGACAGGGGCATTC
>TRBD1|.|TRBJ2-1|TRBV10-2
CASTGGGQGLYNEQFF
TGCGCCAGCACTGGGGGGGGACAGGGCCTATACAATGAGCAGTTCTTC
>.|.|TRBJ1-2|TRBV28
CASSRLDGNYGYTF
TGTGCCAGCAGTCGACTCGACGGAAACTATGGCTACACCTTC
>TRBD1|.|TRBJ2-7|TRBV6-5
CASSRTGGDTYEQYF
TGTGCCAGCAGCCGGACAGGGGGCGATACCTACGAGCAGTACTTC
>.|.|TRBJ1-3|TRBV18
CASSPPYSASGNTIYF
TGTGCCAGCTCACCACCTTACAGCGCTTCTGGAAACACCATATATTTT
>TRBD1|.|TRBJ1-1|TRBV18
CASSPRQGGTEAFF
TGTGCCAGCTCACCTAGACAGGGGGGCACTGAAGCTTTCTTT
>.|.|TRBJ1-5|TRBV6-1
CASSETGFGQPQHF
TGTGCCAGCAGTGAAACAGGGTTCGGTCAGCCCCAGCATTTT
>TRBD2|.|TRBJ2-7|TRBV4-1
CASSPGLARTYEQYF
TGCGCCAGCAGTCCCGGACTAGCGAGGACCTACGAGCAGTACTTC
>TRBD1|.|TRBJ1-6|TRBV10-3
CAISGRQGENSPLHF
TGTGCCATCAGTGGAAGACAGGGAGAGAATTCACCCCTCCACTTT
>.|.|TRBJ2-3|TRBV6-6
CASSSIDTQYF
TGTGCCAGCAGTTCAATAGATACGCAGTATTTT
>.|.|TRBJ2-2|TRBV9
CASSLWGADTGELFF
TGTGCCAGCAGCCTATGGGGGGCCGACACCGGGGAGCTGTTTTTT
>TRBD2|once|TRBJ2-1|TRBV14
CASQRSGGANEQFF
TGTGCCAGCCAACGTAGCGGGGGGGCTAATGAGCAGTTCTTC
>TRBD1|.|TRBJ2-5|TRBV27
CASRPLGQVWETQYF
TGTGCCAGCAGGCCCCTTGGACAGGTCTGGGAGACCCAGTACTTC
>TRBD1|.|TRBJ2-6|TRBV5-6
CASSHRTGTHSGANVLTF
TGTGCCAGCAGCCATCGGACAGGGACTCACTCTGGGGCCAACGTCCTGACTTTC
>TRBD2|.|TRBJ2-7|TRBV4-1
CASSPGLATSYEQYF
TGCGCCAGCAGCCCGGGACTAGCGACTTCCTACGAGCAGTACTTC
>TRBD1|.|TRBJ1-2|TRBV7-2
CASSLVGTGGALNYGYTF
TGTGCCAGCAGCTTAGTTGGGACAGGGGGCGCCTTAAACTATGGCTACACCTTC
>.|.|TRBJ2-5|TRBV7-2
CASSLGGAVETQYF
TGTGCCAGCAGCTTAGGAGGGGCTGTTGAGACCCAGTACTTC
>.|few|TRBJ2-7|TRBV21-1
CASSNGVLVLGTYEQYF
TGTGCCAGCAGCAACGGGGTCCTTGTTCTGGGTACCTACGAGCAGTACTTC
>TRBD1|.|TRBJ1-2|TRBV19
CASSISGDRGSYGYTF
TGTGCCAGTAGTATATCGGGGGACAGGGGTTCCTATGGCTACACCTTC
>.|.|TRBJ2-3|TRBV5-1
CASSSYSNPTDTQYF
TGCGCCAGCAGCTCGTACAGCAACCCCACAGATACGCAGTATTTT
>.|.|TRBJ1-1|TRBV7-6
CASSQGWGFLNTEAFF
TGTGCCAGCAGCCAAGGGTGGGGTTTCCTGAACACTGAAGCTTTCTTT
>TRBD2|.|TRBJ2-1|TRBV7-6
CASSLGGRASFYNEQFF
TGTGCCAGCAGCTTAGGCGGGAGGGCCTCATTTTACAATGAGCAGTTCTTC
>.|few|TRBJ1-6|TRBV3-1/TRBV3-2
CASSQEGESLHF
TGTGCCAGCAGCCAAGAGGGGGAGTCCCTCCACTTT
>TRBD2|.|TRBJ2-3|TRBV9
CASSTPGVVAGGTTDTQYF
TGTGCCAGCAGCACCCCTGGGGTGGTAGCGGGGGGTACTACAGATACGCAGTATTTT
>TRBD1|.|TRBJ1-5|TRBV7-2
CASSSTGWDNQPQHF
TGTGCCAGCAGCTCGACAGGGTGGGACAATCAGCCCCAGCATTTT
>.|.|TRBJ2-2|TRBV5-1
CASSSGGGHTGELFF
TGCGCCAGCAGTTCGGGAGGGGGCCACACCGGGGAGCTGTTTTTT
>TRBD2|.|TRBJ2-1|TRBV2
CASGRLAGFF
TGTGCCAGCGGGAGACTAGCCGGGTTCTTC
>TRBD2|.|TRBJ2-1|TRBV19
CASSMGGDNEQFF
TGTGCCAGTAGTATGGGGGGGGACAATGAGCAGTTCTTC
>TRBD2|.|TRBJ2-1|TRBV29-1
CSVVILAGGPNNEQFF
TGCAGCGTTGTAATTCTGGCGGGAGGGCCTAACAATGAGCAGTTCTTC
>.|.|TRBJ1-4|TRBV12-5
CASGLRDSKIGQGNNEKLFF
TGTGCTAGTGGTTTGAGGGATAGTAAAATTGGGCAGGGAAATAATGAAAAACTGTTTTTT
>.|.|TRBJ1-3|TRBV3-1/TRBV3-2
CASSQGTVSGNTIYF
TGTGCCAGCAGCCAAGGGACAGTCTCTGGAAACACCATATATTTT
>TRBD1|.|TRBJ2-3|TRBV10-3
CAISESRGRLKSDTQYF
TGTGCCATCAGTGAGTCAAGGGGGCGGTTGAAGTCAGATACGCAGTATTTT
>.|.|TRBJ2-1|TRBV28
CASSQRTSDNEQFF
TGTGCCAGCAGTCAGCGTACCAGTGACAATGAGCAGTTCTTC
>TRBD1|few|TRBJ2-3|TRBV7-9
CASSGTTGADTQYF
TGTGCCAGCAGCGGAACTACAGGGGCAGATACGCAGTATTTT
>TRBD2|.|TRBJ2-7|TRBV4-1
CASSQVGTSPYEQYF
TGCGCCAGCAGCCAAGTCGGGACTAGCCCCTACGAGCAGTACTTC
>.|.|TRBJ1-1|TRBV18
CASSTIVTGNTEAFF
TGTGCCAGCTCAACGATCGTGACAGGGAACACTGAAGCTTTCTTT
>.|.|TRBJ2-1|TRBV7-9
CASSLESEQFF
TGTGCCAGCAGCTTAGAGAGTGAGCAGTTCTTC
>TRBD2|.|TRBJ2-3|TRBV4-3
CASSQDLQASGADTQYF
TGCGCCAGCAGCCAAGATCTTCAGGCTAGCGGGGCAGATACGCAGTATTTT